Below, 14 T cell receptor beta chains from the same sample are listed, as sequenced in a study of T cell repertoires in cytomegalovirus infection. TCRdb re-analysed the reads in MiXCR, keeping a single row per CDR3 protein. Of around 490,000 distinct CDR3 sequences listed, about 30% are singletons. The sequenced material came from PBMCs. All receptors derive from a human donor in good health (CMV status not recorded). Some clones in this sample may be carry-over from other donors' samples.

V is TRBV12-3 or TRBV12-4 and J is TRBJ1-5; D is unresolved. With 3 bases removed from V and 4 bases from J, the gap between germline ends came to 10 bases. This CDR3 is 14 amino acids long. CDR3 region: CASSFSTENQPQHF. The CDR3 nucleotides read TGTGCCAGCAGTTTCTCCACTGAAAATCAGCCCCAGCATTTT.

CDR3 coding DNA: TGTGCCAGCACCACCAGGGGGGTCTCTGGAAACACCATATATTTT. This codes for CASTTRGVSGNTIYF. J is TRBJ1-3 and V is TRBV7-9, with TRBD1 identical over 7 bases. CDR1 SEHNR and CDR2 FQNEAQ come from the germline V gene (reference sequence). The V segment lost 7 bases and the J segment 0 bases; nucleotides outside the gene matches: 6. This CDR3 comprises 15 residues.

This clonotype was found many times. The chain uses TRBV7-2 and TRBJ1-1; D not resolved. The CDR3 runs to 14 residues. V was cut by 5 bases and J by 0 bases, with 10 bases left in between. Germline CDR1 and CDR2: SGHTA and FQGNSA. The CDR3 DNA is TGTGCCAGCAGCCCACAGTCCATGAACACTGAAGCTTTCTTT. It translates to CASSPQSMNTEAFF.

This clonotype was counted many times. The V gene is TRBV7-2, the J gene TRBJ2-1, with 9 bases identical to TRBD1. Looked up from germline, CDR1 is SGHTA and CDR2 is FQGNSA. The CDR3 length is 18 residues. Trimming cost V 4 bases and J 5 bases; bases outside gene matches: 15. This chain's CDR3 is CASSSYTTGTGRHNEQFF. CDR3 DNA: TGTGCCAGCAGCTCCTACACGACTGGGACAGGGAGGCACAATGAGCAGTTCTTC.

J is TRBJ2-3 and V is TRBV20-1, with D tentatively TRBD2 (5 bases). The length of the CDR3 is 16 residues. V shed 0 bases and J shed 2 bases, with 15 bases lying between them. In germline, CDR1 is DFQATT, CDR2 SNEGSKA (reference sequence). Written as DNA, the CDR3 is TGCAGTGCTAGAGATCTCGTAGCGTACTCCACAGATACGCAGTATTTT. Amino acids: CSARDLVAYSTDTQYF.

The rearrangement uses TRBV12-3 or TRBV12-4 and TRBJ1-6; TRBD1 is a possible D gene (5 bases). Trimming took 2 bases from V and 9 from J, leaving 17 bases between them. This CDR3 spans 16 amino acids. CDR3 region: CASSLRREGPGSPLHF. For the CDR3, the DNA is TGTGCCAGCAGTTTACGCAGGGAAGGACCAGGTTCACCCCTCCACTTT.

The chain carries TRBV4-3 and TRBJ1-1; D is possibly TRBD1 (5 bases). The CDR3 loop spans 16 amino acids. V shed 0 bases and J shed 6 bases, with 17 bases lying between them. Germline values: CDR1 LGHNA, CDR2 YSLEER. The CDR3 reads CASSQDVLGWGSEAFF. CDR3 nucleotides: TGCGCCAGCAGCCAAGATGTTCTGGGATGGGGGTCTGAAGCTTTCTTT.

In this sample, this clonotype turned up a few times. The chain links TRBV30 to TRBJ2-5; D is unclear. V was trimmed by 3 bases and J by 5 bases, leaving 7 bases between them. CDR1 is GTSNPN and CDR2 is SVGIG in the germline V gene (reference sequence). The CDR3 has 11 residues. The CDR3 loop is CAWSLGETQYF. The CDR3 coding sequence is TGTGCCTGGAGCCTAGGGGAGACCCAGTACTTC.

This clonotype has ten or more counts. This sequence joins TRBV7-2 and TRBJ2-1; 8 positions match TRBD2. CDR1 is SGHTA and CDR2 is FQGNSA in the germline V gene. V shed 5 bases and J 0 bases; nucleotides not matched to a gene: 3. This CDR3 has 15 residues. CDR3 nucleotides: TGTGCCAGCAGCACCGGGACTAGCTCCTACAATGAGCAGTTCTTC. Its translation is CASSTGTSSYNEQFF. The full variable domain, its missing parts supplied by reference TRBV7-2 and TRBJ2-1, is GAGVSQSPSNKVTEKGKDVELRCDPISGHTALYWYRQSLGQGLEFLIYFQGNSAPDKSGLPSDRFSAERTGGSVSTLTIQRTQQEDSAVYLCASSTGTSSYNEQFFGPGTRLTVL.

The V and J genes are TRBV19 and TRBJ2-7; possible D gene TRBD2, 6 bases. The CDR3 length is 13 residues. The germline V gene has CDR1 LNHDA and CDR2 SQIVND (reference sequence). The V end was cut by 5 bases, the J end by 3 bases, with 11 bases between. This CDR3 is CASSPGLDYEQYF. As DNA, the CDR3 is TGTGCCAGTAGTCCGGGACTCGACTACGAGCAGTACTTC.

There are a few counts of this clonotype. The J gene is TRBJ1-5, the V gene TRBV28, with 8 positions matching TRBD1. With V trimmed by 5 bases and J by 4 bases, 7 bases remained unmatched. Germline lookup yields CDR1 MDHEN and CDR2 SYDVKM. The CDR3 runs 15 residues. For the CDR3, the DNA is TGTGCCAGCAGTAGGGGGACAGGACTTAATCAGCCCCAGCATTTT. Protein sequence: CASSRGTGLNQPQHF.

This chain joins TRBV20-1 and TRBJ2-5; 12 nucleotides line up with TRBD2. With V trimmed by 1 base and J by 5 bases, 14 bases remained unmatched. Germline-derived CDR1 and CDR2 are DFQATT and SNEGSKA (reference sequence). The CDR3 has 18 residues. The CDR3 nucleotides read TGCAGTGCTAGAGGCTTGGGGCCTAGCGGGAGGGCCAGGGAGACCCAGTACTTC. Translating gives CSARGLGPSGRARETQYF.

This chain links TRBV2 with TRBJ2-7; D may be TRBD2 (5 bases). V was shortened by 8 bases and J by 1 base, with 24 bases between the two germline ends. Germline CDR1 and CDR2: SNHLY and FYNNEI. The CDR3 length is 17 residues. CDR3 DNA: TGTGCCAGCTCCTTAGGATTAGCGAAATCGGGGTCCTACGAGCAGTACTTC. It encodes CASSLGLAKSGSYEQYF.

V usage is TRBV11-2 and J usage is TRBJ2-3; D possibly corresponds to TRBD2 (5 bases). V lost 7 bases, J lost 3 bases, and 23 bases lay in between. The CDR3 sequence is 17 residues long. Per the germline V gene, CDR1 is SGHAT and CDR2 is FQNNGV. The CDR3 sequence is CASTSRARGTGTDTQYF. As DNA, the CDR3 is TGTGCCAGCACCTCCCGTGCTCGGGGTACGGGAACAGATACGCAGTATTTT.